This TCR beta chain was retrieved from a study of cytomegalovirus exposure and HLA in healthy donors. Broader study findings: Across donors, sequencing depth was assumed by presence/absence analyses to be roughly uniform. Follow-up analysis found HLA locus-dependent TCR association rates, highest for DRB1 and lowest for HLA-C.

CDR1 is MDHEN and CDR2 is SYDVKM in the germline V gene. V lost 5 bases, J lost 4 bases, and 10 bases stayed unmatched. This CDR3 comprises 15 residues. Remarks on this clone: Its target is unknown.

The PCR had 60 Vbeta and 13 Jbeta primers. Assay: immunoSEQ multiplex PCR; the TCRdb copy retains only in-frame clones and omits some. The profile shows some 170,000 clones, approximately 80% of them singletons. Sequencing input: PBMCs. The sequence was collected from a woman under 30 in good health and CMV-seronegative. The V gene is TRBV28, the J gene TRBJ1-1, with 7 bases that match TRBD1. The CDR3 sequence is CASSPPRAGGTEAFF. The CDR3 bases are TGTGCCAGCAGTCCCCCTAGGGCAGGGGGCACTGAAGCTTTCTTT.